The next 9 T cell receptor beta chains were all read from a single sample in a study of molecular identifiers for immune sequencing clone quantification. TCRdb reprocessed the PCR reads via MiXCR and lists one record per CDR3 protein. The data hold approximately 670,000 distinct CDR3 sequences, with around 20% observed a single time. Sequencing was performed on naive CD8+ T cells from blood, with Jurkat cell RNA spiked in. Subset: FACS-sorted CD8+CD4-CCR7+CD45RA+ naive T cells. These receptors all come from a human donor in good health. Some libraries in this study had Jurkat cell RNA spiked in.

The sample holds many counts of this clonotype. The V gene is TRBV5-1, the J gene TRBJ2-7; no reliable D call. Germline values: CDR1 SGHRS, CDR2 YFSETQ. The germline V and J ends were trimmed by 3 bases and 5 bases, with 18 bases remaining between them. This CDR3 comprises 15 residues. The CDR3 here is CASSSEGEGRNEQYF. In nucleotides, the CDR3 is TGCGCCAGCAGCTCGGAAGGTGAAGGGCGGAACGAGCAGTACTTC.

This sequence joins TRBV19 and TRBJ1-6; 7 bases are shared with TRBD1. After removal of 6 bases from V and 0 bases from J, the junction contained 5 bases not matched to a gene. CDR1 is LNHDA, CDR2 SQIVND, per germline (reference sequence). The CDR3 has 16 amino acids. The CDR3 DNA reads as TGTGCCAGTAGAACGACAGGGAGCTCCTATAATTCACCCCTCCACTTT. Its translation: CASRTTGSSYNSPLHF.

This clonotype occurred many times. This chain joins TRBV2 and TRBJ2-3; 7 bases map to TRBD1. The J segment lost 3 bases and the V segment lost 5 bases, leaving 8 bases of the junction unmatched. This CDR3 comprises 15 residues. CDR1 SNHLY and CDR2 FYNNEI come from the germline V gene. The CDR3 DNA sequence: TGTGCCAGCAGTCGTCCTGGGACAGTGACAGATACGCAGTATTTT. It codes for CASSRPGTVTDTQYF.

This clonotype appeared a few times. One end of the junction does not line up with germline, which may come from a read error. The V and J genes are TRBV5-1 and TRBJ2-3; D ambiguous. The CDR3 runs 13 residues. Germline CDR1 and CDR2: SGHRS and YFSETQ. CDR3 residues: CANSLASADTQYF. CDR3 DNA: TGCGCCAACAGCTTGGCCTCAGCAGATACGCAGTATTTT.

This clonotype was counted between two and nine times. The chain combines TRBV7-6 with TRBJ2-1; TRBD1 aligns across 8 bases. The CDR3 contains 16 residues. V shed 3 bases, J shed 2 bases, and the junction held 6 bases outside the gene matches. Germline V gene data show CDR1 as SGHVS and CDR2 as FNYEAQ. The CDR3 spells CASSFGQGAPYNEQFF. CDR3 in DNA: TGTGCCAGCAGCTTTGGGCAGGGGGCCCCCTACAATGAGCAGTTCTTC. Together with reference TRBV7-6 and TRBJ2-1, the CDR3 gives the full variable domain: GAGVSQSPRYKVTKRGQDVALRCDPISGHVSLYWYRQALGQGPEFLTYFNYEAQQDKSGLPNDRFSAERPEGSISTLTIQRTEQRDSAMYRCASSFGQGAPYNEQFFGPGTRLTVL.

The rearrangement joins TRBV11-2 to TRBJ2-5; no firm D call. The germline V and J ends were trimmed by 4 bases and 1 base, with 13 bases remaining between them. The CDR3 totals 15 residues. The germline gives CDR1 SGHAT, CDR2 FQNNGV. The CDR3, as DNA: TGTGCCAGCAGCTCCACGACTTATGGCCAAGAGACCCAGTACTTC. Protein: CASSSTTYGQETQYF.

This clonotype was picked up many times. This sequence joins TRBV18 and TRBJ2-7, with a tentative D call TRBD1 (5 bases). CDR1 and CDR2 (germline): KGHSH, LQKENI. The CDR3 is 13 amino acids. V lost 0 bases and J 2 bases, leaving 5 bases between the germline ends. As DNA, the CDR3 is TGTGCCAGCTCACCACCACAGGCCTACGAGCAGTACTTC. This encodes CASSPPQAYEQYF. Using reference TRBV18 and TRBJ2-7 for the parts outside the CDR3, the full variable domain is NAGVMQNPRHLVRRRGQEARLRCSPMKGHSHVYWYRQLPEEGLKFMVYLQKENIIDESGMPKERFSAEFPKEGPSILRIQQVVRGDSAAYFCASSPPQAYEQYFGPGTRLTVT.

This clonotype was observed many times. The V and J genes are TRBV20-1 and TRBJ1-3; no clear D gene. Germline V gives CDR1 DFQATT, CDR2 SNEGSKA (reference sequence). The CDR3 extends over 14 amino acids. With 6 bases removed from V and 4 bases from J, the gap between germline ends came to 16 bases. The CDR3 loop is CSARAPGPGNTIYF. The CDR3 nucleotides are TGCAGTGCAAGGGCTCCAGGTCCCGGAAACACCATATATTTT.

This clonotype was found a few times. The CDR3 loop is CSARDVGTTLKNIQYF. Here the CDR3 DNA reads TGCAGTGCTAGAGATGTGGGGACCACACTAAAAAACATTCAGTACTTC. This chain connects TRBV20-1 to TRBJ2-4; D is tentatively TRBD1 or TRBD2 (5 bases each). Between the trimmed V and J ends, which lost 0 bases and 4 bases, there was a span of 16 bases. The CDR3 is 16 amino acids. Germline-derived CDR1 and CDR2 are DFQATT and SNEGSKA (reference sequence).